This TCR beta chain is from a study of a mutant IDH1 vaccine in newly diagnosed glioma. The wider study: Sex distribution of treated patients was around 62% male and about 38% female; mean age was about 40 years. Patients had received radiotherapy, temozolomide, or both previously, most receiving both.

V trimming: 5 bases; J trimming: 3 bases; junction bases outside the gene matches: 8. This CDR3 contains 15 residues. Germline V lookup: CDR1 SGHAT, CDR2 FQNNGV. Time point noted: baseline, week 1 (first vaccination visit). Specified treatment: pre-vaccination baseline after standard-of-care therapy. Here immunoSEQ multiplex PCR was the method, and the copy in TCRdb shows in-frame clones only, minus some. The table shows 98,000 or so clones, with about 90% occurring only once. Turning to this clone: Its antigen is currently unknown.

The study, taken as a whole, reports: Pseudoprogression seemed unrelated to changes in top peripheral T cell clonotypes. A vaccine-induced immune response developed in about 93% of the patients.

The rearrangement joins TRBV11-2 to TRBJ2-7; 9 bases agree with TRBD1. The sample here was PBMCs, taken from a glioma patient treated with radiotherapy, temozolomide or both. This TCR was sampled from a woman in her forties or fifties with glioma. Here the CDR3 reads CASSEGDRVLYEQYF. The CDR3 DNA sequence: TGTGCCAGCAGCGAAGGGGACAGGGTCCTCTACGAGCAGTACTTC. Supplemented by reference TRBV11-2 and TRBJ2-7, the full variable domain reads EAGVAQSPRYKIIEKRQSVAFWCNPISGHATLYWYQQILGQGPKLLIQFQNNGVVDDSQLPKDRFSAERLKGVDSTLKIQPAKLEDSAVYLCASSEGDRVLYEQYFGPGTRLTVT.